These T cell receptor beta chains were read from a single sample in a study of patients and donors after allogeneic stem cell transplantation. Each CDR3 protein is one row after TCRdb ran MiXCR on the RT-PCR reads. The top ten clones hold more than 25% of a sample with about 74,000 distinct CDR3 sequences, roughly 29% of them seen once. The specimen sequenced was blood, either unsorted or a sorted T cell fraction (not recorded which). The receptors come from a human donor who was either an allogeneic HSCT recipient or a stem cell or donor lymphocyte infusion donor (not recorded which). It is not recorded whose cells these are; they may come from a transplant donor. The CDR3 runs from the conserved cysteine through the conserved F or W. The order of the fields is D gene, clone size, V gene, J gene, CDR3 protein, CDR3 DNA. D genes are given only for firm matches. Where a row states a size, it is once, few, many or the class of an expanded clone; other rows omit it.

-	-	TRBV27	TRBJ2-2	CASSLAPTGELFF	TGTGCCAGCAGTTTAGCCCCAACCGGGGAGCTGTTTTTT
TRBD1	-	TRBV24-1	TRBJ2-1	CATSGQPLTNEQFF	TGTGCCACCTCGGGACAGCCCCTGACCAATGAGCAGTTCTTC
TRBD1	many	TRBV24-1	TRBJ2-6	CATSGTGGVNVLTF	TGTGCCACTTCCGGGACAGGGGGAGTCAACGTCCTGACTTTC
TRBD1	-	TRBV12-3/TRBV12-4	TRBJ1-6	CASSLAGTGRDSPLHF	TGTGCCAGCAGTTTAGCCGGGACAGGGCGGGATTCACCCCTCCACTTT
-	once	TRBV20-1	TRBJ1-4	CSARETAVWSEKLFF	TGCAGTGCTAGGGAAACGGCTGTGTGGTCTGAAAAACTGTTTTTT
TRBD2	-	TRBV12-3/TRBV12-4	TRBJ2-3	CASSLGTSGGAEDTQYF	TGTGCCAGCAGTTTAGGGACTAGCGGGGGGGCTGAAGATACGCAGTATTTT
-	-	TRBV20-1	TRBJ2-2	CSAIDRAANTGELFF	TGCAGTGCCATTGACAGAGCCGCTAACACCGGGGAGCTGTTTTTT
TRBD2	-	TRBV24-1	TRBJ2-2	CATSDPAGGPNTGELFF	TGTGCCACCAGTGATCCCGCGGGGGGACCGAACACCGGGGAGCTGTTTTTT
TRBD2	-	TRBV3-1	TRBJ2-7	CASSQLAGYHYEQYF	TGTGCCAGCAGCCAACTAGCGGGATACCACTACGAGCAGTACTTC
-	-	TRBV9	TRBJ2-4	CASAPDRKNIQYF	TGTGCCAGTGCGCCGGACCGCAAAAACATTCAGTACTTC
-	many	TRBV5-1	TRBJ2-5	CASSLGARGAEETQYF	TGCGCCAGCAGCTTGGGGGCCCGAGGGGCGGAGGAGACCCAGTACTTC
TRBD1	few	TRBV20-1	TRBJ1-5	CSAKDRGENQPQHF	TGCAGTGCTAAGGACAGGGGGGAAAATCAGCCCCAGCATTTT
TRBD2	-	TRBV5-6	TRBJ2-6	CASSLRLAGLRGANVLTF	TGTGCCAGCAGCTTGAGACTAGCGGGTCTGAGAGGGGCCAACGTCCTGACTTTC
TRBD2	once	TRBV24-1	TRBJ2-1	CATSDPLAGAYNEQFF	TGTGCCACCAGTGACCCACTAGCGGGAGCTTACAATGAGCAGTTCTTC
-	-	TRBV12-3/TRBV12-4	TRBJ2-2	CASSLGQEYTGELFF	TGTGCCAGCAGTTTAGGGCAGGAATACACCGGGGAGCTGTTTTTT
-	-	TRBV10-3	TRBJ2-3	CAISESSGRTDTQYF	TGTGCCATCAGTGAGTCGTCAGGGCGCACAGATACGCAGTATTTT
TRBD1	few	TRBV5-1	TRBJ1-1	CASSLDVTGANTEAFF	TGCGCCAGCAGCTTGGACGTGACAGGGGCGAACACTGAAGCTTTCTTT
-	few	TRBV7-9	TRBJ2-3	CASSLQSDTQYF	TGTGCCAGCAGCTTACAGTCCGATACGCAGTATTTT
TRBD2	-	TRBV10-3	TRBJ2-2	CAIKREYTGELFF	TGTGCCATCAAGCGGGAATACACCGGGGAGCTGTTTTTT
TRBD2	-	TRBV5-1	TRBJ2-1	CASSLAMLRETHEQFF	TGCGCCAGCAGCTTGGCGATGTTGCGGGAGACCCATGAGCAGTTCTTC
-	few	TRBV12-3/TRBV12-4	TRBJ2-3	CASSLPFTSPYGTDTQYF	TGTGCCAGCAGTTTACCTTTTACTAGCCCCTACGGCACAGATACGCAGTATTTT
-	many	TRBV12-3/TRBV12-4	TRBJ1-3	CASSSERSGNTIYF	TGTGCCAGCAGTTCGGAGCGCTCTGGAAACACCATATATTTT
TRBD2	few	TRBV28	TRBJ2-1	CAVSGRVLNEQFF	TGTGCAGTCAGCGGGAGGGTTCTTAATGAGCAGTTCTTC
TRBD2	few	TRBV20-1	TRBJ2-3	CSAALAGGGDTQYF	TGCAGTGCTGCACTAGCGGGAGGTGGAGATACGCAGTATTTT
TRBD1	-	TRBV20-1	TRBJ2-4	CSARTGAGRNIQYF	TGCAGTGCTCGGACAGGGGCAGGTAGAAACATACAGTACTTC
-	few	TRBV24-1	TRBJ2-2	CAARARATGELFF	TGTGCCGCCAGGGCCAGGGCCACCGGGGAGCTGTTTTTT